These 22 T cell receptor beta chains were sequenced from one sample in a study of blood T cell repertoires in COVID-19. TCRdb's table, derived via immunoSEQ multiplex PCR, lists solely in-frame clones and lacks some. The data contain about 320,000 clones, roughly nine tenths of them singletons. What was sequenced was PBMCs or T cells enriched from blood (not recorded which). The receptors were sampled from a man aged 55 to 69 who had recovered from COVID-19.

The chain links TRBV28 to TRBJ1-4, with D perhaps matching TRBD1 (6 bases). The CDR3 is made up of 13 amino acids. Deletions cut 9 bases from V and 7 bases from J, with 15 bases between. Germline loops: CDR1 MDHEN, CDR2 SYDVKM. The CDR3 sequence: CASRWGRGEKLFF. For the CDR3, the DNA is TGTGCCAGTCGGTGGGGGCGAGGTGAAAAACTGTTTTTT.

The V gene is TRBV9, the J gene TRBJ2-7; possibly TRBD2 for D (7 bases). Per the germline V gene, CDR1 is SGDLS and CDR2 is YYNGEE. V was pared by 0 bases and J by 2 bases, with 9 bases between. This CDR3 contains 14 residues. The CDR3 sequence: CASSVGEGAYEQYF. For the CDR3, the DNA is TGTGCCAGCAGCGTAGGGGAGGGGGCCTACGAGCAGTACTTC.

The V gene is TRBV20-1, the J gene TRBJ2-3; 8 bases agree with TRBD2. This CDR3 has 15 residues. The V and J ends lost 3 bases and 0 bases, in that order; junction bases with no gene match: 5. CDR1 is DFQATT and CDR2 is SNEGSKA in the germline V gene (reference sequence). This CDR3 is CSASGGTRSTDTQYF. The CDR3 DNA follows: TGCAGTGCTAGTGGCGGGACTAGAAGCACAGATACGCAGTATTTT.

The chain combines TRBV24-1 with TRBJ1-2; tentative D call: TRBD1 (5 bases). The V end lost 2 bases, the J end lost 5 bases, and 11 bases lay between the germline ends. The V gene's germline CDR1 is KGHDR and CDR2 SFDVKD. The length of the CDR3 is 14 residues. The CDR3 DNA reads TGTGCCACCAGTGATTCCCCAGGGACTTATGGCTACACCTTC. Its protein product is CATSDSPGTYGYTF.

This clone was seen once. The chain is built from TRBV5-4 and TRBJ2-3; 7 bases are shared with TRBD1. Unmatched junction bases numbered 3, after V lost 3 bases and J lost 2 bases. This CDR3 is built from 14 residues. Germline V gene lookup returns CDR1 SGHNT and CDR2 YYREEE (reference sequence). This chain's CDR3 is CASSSGQITDTQYF. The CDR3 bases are TGTGCCAGCAGCTCGGGACAGATCACAGATACGCAGTATTTT.

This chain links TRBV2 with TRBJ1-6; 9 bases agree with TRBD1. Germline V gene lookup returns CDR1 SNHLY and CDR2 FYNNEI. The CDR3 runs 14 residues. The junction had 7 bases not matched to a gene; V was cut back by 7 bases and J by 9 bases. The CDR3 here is CASTPGQGSSPLHF. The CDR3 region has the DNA TGTGCCAGCACCCCGGGACAGGGATCTTCACCCCTCCACTTT.

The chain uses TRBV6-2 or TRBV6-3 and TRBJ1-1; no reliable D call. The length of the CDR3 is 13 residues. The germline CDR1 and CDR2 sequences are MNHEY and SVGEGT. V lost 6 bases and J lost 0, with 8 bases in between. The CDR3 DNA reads TGTGCCAGCAGCGACATCTTGAACACTGAAGCTTTCTTT. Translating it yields CASSDILNTEAFF.

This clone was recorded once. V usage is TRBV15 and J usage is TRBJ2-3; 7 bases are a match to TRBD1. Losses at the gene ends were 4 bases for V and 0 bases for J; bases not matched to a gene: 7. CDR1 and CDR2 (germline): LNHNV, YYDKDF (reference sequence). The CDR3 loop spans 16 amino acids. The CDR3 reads CATSTRQGESTDTQYF. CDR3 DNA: TGTGCCACCAGCACCCGACAGGGCGAGAGCACAGATACGCAGTATTTT.

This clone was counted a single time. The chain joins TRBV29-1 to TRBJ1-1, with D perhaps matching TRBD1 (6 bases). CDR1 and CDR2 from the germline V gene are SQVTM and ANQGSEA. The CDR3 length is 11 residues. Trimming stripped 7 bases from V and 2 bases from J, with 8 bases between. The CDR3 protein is CSARGNTEAFF. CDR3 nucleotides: TGCAGCGCCAGGGGCAACACTGAAGCTTTCTTT.

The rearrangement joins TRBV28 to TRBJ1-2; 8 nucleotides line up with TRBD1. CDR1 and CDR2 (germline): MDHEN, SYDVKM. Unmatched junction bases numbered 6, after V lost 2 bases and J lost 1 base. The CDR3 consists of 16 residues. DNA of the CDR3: TGTGCCAGCAGTTTAGGGACAGGAGAAGGTAACTATGGCTACACCTTC. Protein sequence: CASSLGTGEGNYGYTF.

The CDR3 nucleotides read TGCGCCAGCAGCTTGGAAGGCAGGGGGGATACTGAAGCTTTCTTT. Residues: CASSLEGRGDTEAFF. J is TRBJ1-1 and V is TRBV5-1; 7 nucleotides agree with TRBD1. CDR1 SGHRS and CDR2 YFSETQ come from the germline V gene. V dropped 0 bases and J dropped 5; count of bases not matched to a gene: 7. This CDR3 region has 15 residues.

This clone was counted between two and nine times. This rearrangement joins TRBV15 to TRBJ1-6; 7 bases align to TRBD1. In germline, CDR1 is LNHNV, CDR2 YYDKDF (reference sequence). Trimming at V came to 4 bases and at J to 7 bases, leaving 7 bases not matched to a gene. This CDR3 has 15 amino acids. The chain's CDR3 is CATSTRGGGNSPLHF. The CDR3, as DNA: TGTGCCACCAGCACTAGAGGGGGCGGAAATTCACCCCTCCACTTT.

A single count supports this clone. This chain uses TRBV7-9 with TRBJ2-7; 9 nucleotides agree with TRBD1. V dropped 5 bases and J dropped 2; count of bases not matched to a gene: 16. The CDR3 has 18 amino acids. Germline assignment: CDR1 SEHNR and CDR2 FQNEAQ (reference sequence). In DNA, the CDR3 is TGTGCCAGCAGCCTCCCGCGGGACAGGGTTGGGGATCCCTACGAGCAGTACTTC. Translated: CASSLPRDRVGDPYEQYF.

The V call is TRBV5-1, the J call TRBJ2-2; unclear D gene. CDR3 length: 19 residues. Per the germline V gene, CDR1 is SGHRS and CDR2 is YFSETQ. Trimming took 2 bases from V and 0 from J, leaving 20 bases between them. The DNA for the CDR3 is TGCGCCAGCAGCTTAATAGGAAGCCGCGAGACACCGAACACCGGGGAGCTGTTTTTT. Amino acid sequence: CASSLIGSRETPNTGELFF.

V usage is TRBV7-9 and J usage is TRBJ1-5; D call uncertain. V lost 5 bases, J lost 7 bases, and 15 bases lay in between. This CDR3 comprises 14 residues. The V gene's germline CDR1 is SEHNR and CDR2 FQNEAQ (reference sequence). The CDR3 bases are TGTGCCAGCAGCCGAATTTCGACAAGACAGCCCCAGCATTTT. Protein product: CASSRISTRQPQHF.

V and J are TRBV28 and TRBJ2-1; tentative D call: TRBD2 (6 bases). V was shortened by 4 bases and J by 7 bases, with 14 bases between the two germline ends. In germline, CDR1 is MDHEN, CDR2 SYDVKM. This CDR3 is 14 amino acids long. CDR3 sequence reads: CASSSRKGRNEQFF. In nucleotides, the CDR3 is TGTGCCAGCAGTTCTCGGAAGGGGAGGAATGAGCAGTTCTTC.

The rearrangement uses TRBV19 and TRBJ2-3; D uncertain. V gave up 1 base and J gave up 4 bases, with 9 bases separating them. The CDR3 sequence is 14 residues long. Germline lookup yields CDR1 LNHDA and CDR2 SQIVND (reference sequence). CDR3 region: CASSIAGTADTQYF. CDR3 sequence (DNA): TGTGCCAGTAGTATAGCGGGTACCGCAGATACGCAGTATTTT.

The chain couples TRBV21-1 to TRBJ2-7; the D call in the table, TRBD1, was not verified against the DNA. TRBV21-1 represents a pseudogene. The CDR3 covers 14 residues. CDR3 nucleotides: TGTGCCAGCACTGGGACACCTAAATTCTACGAGCAGTACTTC. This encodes CASTGTPKFYEQYF.

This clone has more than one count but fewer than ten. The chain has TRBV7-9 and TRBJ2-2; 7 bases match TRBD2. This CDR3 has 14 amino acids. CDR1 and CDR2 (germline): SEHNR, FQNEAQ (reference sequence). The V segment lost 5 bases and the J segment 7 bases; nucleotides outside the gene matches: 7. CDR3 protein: CASSLTTGGGELFF. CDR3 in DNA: TGTGCCAGCAGCCTAACGACGGGAGGCGGGGAGCTGTTTTTT.

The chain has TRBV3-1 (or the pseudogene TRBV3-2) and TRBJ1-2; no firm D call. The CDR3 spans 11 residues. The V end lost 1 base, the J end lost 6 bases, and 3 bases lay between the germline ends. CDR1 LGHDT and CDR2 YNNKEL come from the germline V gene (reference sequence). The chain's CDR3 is CASSQGNGYTF. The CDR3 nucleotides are TGTGCCAGCAGCCAAGGTAATGGCTACACCTTC.

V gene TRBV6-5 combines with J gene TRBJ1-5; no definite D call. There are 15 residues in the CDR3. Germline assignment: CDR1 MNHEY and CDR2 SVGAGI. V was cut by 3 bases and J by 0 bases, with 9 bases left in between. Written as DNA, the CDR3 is TGTGCCAGCAGTTATGGAGAATATAGCAATCAGCCCCAGCATTTT. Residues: CASSYGEYSNQPQHF.

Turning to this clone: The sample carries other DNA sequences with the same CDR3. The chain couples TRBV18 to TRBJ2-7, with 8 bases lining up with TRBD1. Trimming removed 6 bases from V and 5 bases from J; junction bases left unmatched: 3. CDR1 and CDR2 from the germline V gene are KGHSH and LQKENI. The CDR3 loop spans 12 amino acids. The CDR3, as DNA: TGTGCCAGCTCTCCGACAGGGGACGAGCAGTACTTC. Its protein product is CASSPTGDEQYF.